Included here is one T cell receptor (beta chain) sequence, with context. Each sorted population was over 98% pure. These data originate in a study of beta chain features in type 1 diabetes. The CDR3 totals 18 residues. Losses at the gene ends were 0 bases for V and 0 bases for J; bases not matched to a gene: 8. Germline lookup yields CDR1 MGHRA and CDR2 YSYEKL. The entirety of the isolated RNA underwent reverse transcription, so expressed TCRB transcripts were sequenced. Data came from immunoSEQ multiplex PCR; TCRdb stores just in-frame clones and leaves some out. The table has more than 110,000 clones, about 7% seen once; the top ten hold approximately 1.5%.

The clonotype comes from a woman under 40 in good health. The sequencing sample was made of central memory CD4+ T cells from blood. The rearrangement joins TRBV4-1 to TRBJ2-7; 10 positions agree with TRBD2. CDR3 DNA: TGCGCCAGCAGCCAAGATGTCCTAGCGGGAGCTAGCTCCTACGAGCAGTACTTC. Its protein product is CASSQDVLAGASSYEQYF.